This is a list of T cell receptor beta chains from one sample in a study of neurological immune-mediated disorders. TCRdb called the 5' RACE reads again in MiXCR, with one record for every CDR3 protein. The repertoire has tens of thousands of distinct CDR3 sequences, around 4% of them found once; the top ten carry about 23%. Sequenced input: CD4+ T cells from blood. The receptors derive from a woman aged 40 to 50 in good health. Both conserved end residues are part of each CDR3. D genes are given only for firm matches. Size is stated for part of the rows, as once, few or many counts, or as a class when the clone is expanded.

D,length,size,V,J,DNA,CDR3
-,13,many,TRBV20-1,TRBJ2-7,TGCAGTGCTTTGGGGGGCCAATCCTACGAGCAGTACTTC,CSALGGQSYEQYF
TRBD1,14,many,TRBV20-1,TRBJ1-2,TGCAGTGCTTCCGGGACAGGGATTGTCTATGGCTACACCTTC,CSASGTGIVYGYTF
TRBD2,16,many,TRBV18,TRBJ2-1,TGTGCCAGCTCACCACCTAGCGGGAGGCGGGGCAATGAGCAGTTCTTC,CASSPPSGRRGNEQFF
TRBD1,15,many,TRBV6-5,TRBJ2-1,TGTGCCAGCAGAGATCCCGGGACAGGGGGCTTTGAGCAGTTCTTC,CASRDPGTGGFEQFF
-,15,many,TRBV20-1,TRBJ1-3,TGCAGTGCTAGAGATGGGGAAGTCTCTGGAAACACCATATATTTT,CSARDGEVSGNTIYF
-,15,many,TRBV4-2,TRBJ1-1,TGTGCCAGCAGCCAACACAGGGTTACGGGCACTGAAGCTTTCTTT,CASSQHRVTGTEAFF
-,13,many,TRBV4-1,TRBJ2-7,TGCGCCAGCAGCCAATACAACTACTACGAGCAGTACTTC,CASSQYNYYEQYF
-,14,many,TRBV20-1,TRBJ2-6,TGCAGTGCCCTCGGAGGGGCCGGGGCCAACGTCCTGACTTTC,CSALGGAGANVLTF
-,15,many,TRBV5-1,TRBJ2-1,TGCGCCAGCAGCCCCGAAGGGGTTGGTGGCGATGAGCAGTTCTTC,CASSPEGVGGDEQFF
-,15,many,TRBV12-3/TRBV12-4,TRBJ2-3,TGTGCCAGCACCGCTCGGGCTGAGCTTCAAGATACGCAGTATTTT,CASTARAELQDTQYF
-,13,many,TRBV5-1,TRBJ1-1,TGCGCCAGCAGTTGGGACGGGGACACTGAAGCTTTCTTT,CASSWDGDTEAFF
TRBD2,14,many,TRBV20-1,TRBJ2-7,TGCAGTGCTAGATCGGGGGGGCCTTCCTACGAGCAGTACTTC,CSARSGGPSYEQYF
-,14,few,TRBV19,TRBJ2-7,TGTGCCAGTAGTACCCGTCCAGGAATGGGGGAGCAGTACTTC,CASSTRPGMGEQYF
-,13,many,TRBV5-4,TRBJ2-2,TGTGCCAGCAGCTTGGTGGAGACCGGGGAGCTGTTTTTT,CASSLVETGELFF
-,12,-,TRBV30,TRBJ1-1,TGTGCCTGGACCCTAGTGAGCACTGAAGCTTTCTTT,CAWTLVSTEAFF
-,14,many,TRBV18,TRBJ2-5,TGTGCCAGCTCACCACCAAGCGTTCAAGAGACCCAGTACTTC,CASSPPSVQETQYF
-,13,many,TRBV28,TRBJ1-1,TGTGCCAGCAGTGGGGGGGCTCGAACTGAAGCTTTCTTT,CASSGGARTEAFF
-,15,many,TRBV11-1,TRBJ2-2,TGTGCCAGCAGCCCCTCGTTGGGGAACACCGGGGAGCTGTTTTTT,CASSPSLGNTGELFF
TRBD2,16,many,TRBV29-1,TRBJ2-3,TGCAGCGTGGGGCGACTAGCGGGAGACCCCACAGATACGCAGTATTTT,CSVGRLAGDPTDTQYF
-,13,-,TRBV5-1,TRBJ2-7,TGCGCCAGCAGCTTTGCCACGGGGTACGAACAGTACTTC,CASSFATGYEQYF
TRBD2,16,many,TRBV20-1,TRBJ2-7,TGCAGTGCTAGAGGATCGGTCGGAGCGGGACTCTACGAGCAGTACTTC,CSARGSVGAGLYEQYF
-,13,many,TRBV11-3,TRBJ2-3,TGTGCCAGCAGCTTAGGAGGGGCTCGTGCGCAGTATTTT,CASSLGGARAQYF
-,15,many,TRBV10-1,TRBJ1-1,TGCGCCAGCAGTCAGACAGGTGGGGGGAACACTGAAGCTTTCTTT,CASSQTGGGNTEAFF
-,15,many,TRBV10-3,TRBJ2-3,TGTGCCATCAGTGCCTCTAGTTCGGGCACAGATACGCAGTATTTT,CAISASSSGTDTQYF
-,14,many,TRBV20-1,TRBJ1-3,TGCAGTGCCATCCACGGGGTGGCCGGAAACACCATATATTTT,CSAIHGVAGNTIYF
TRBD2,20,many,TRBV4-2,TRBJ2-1,TGTGCCAGCAGCCAAGAAATGGTAGCGGGACAAGTAGGGTCCTACAATGAGCAGTTCTTC,CASSQEMVAGQVGSYNEQFF
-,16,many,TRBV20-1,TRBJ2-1,TGCAGTGCTAGAGATCAAAGGCATTCCTCCTACAATGAGCAGTTCTTC,CSARDQRHSSYNEQFF
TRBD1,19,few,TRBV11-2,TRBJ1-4,TGTGCCAGCAGCTCCAATTCCAGGGGGAGCCTTGCAACTAATGAAAAACTGTTTTTT,CASSSNSRGSLATNEKLFF
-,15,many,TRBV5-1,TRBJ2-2,TGCGCCAGCAGCTTGGGCTATGCGAACACCGGGGAGCTGTTTTTT,CASSLGYANTGELFF
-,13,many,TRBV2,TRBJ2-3,TGTGCCAGCAGTTCCTTTTCTAGCGATACGCAGTATTTT,CASSSFSSDTQYF
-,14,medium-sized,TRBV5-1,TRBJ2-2,TGCGCCAGCAGCCCCAATGTTCCCACCGGGGAGCTGTTTTTT,CASSPNVPTGELFF
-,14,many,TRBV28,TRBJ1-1,TGTGCCAGCAAATGGGGACAAATGAACACTGAAGCTTTCTTT,CASKWGQMNTEAFF
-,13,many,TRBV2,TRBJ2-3,TGTGCCAGCAGTGACGTATTCACAGATACGCAGTATTTT,CASSDVFTDTQYF
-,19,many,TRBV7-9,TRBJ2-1,TGTGCCAGCAGCTTAGCGCGGGGCAGGGCGGAGGTTAAGGACAATGAGCAGTTCTTC,CASSLARGRAEVKDNEQFF
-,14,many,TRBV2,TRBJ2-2,TGTGCCAGCAGTACCGACAAGAACACCGGGGAGCTGTTTTTT,CASSTDKNTGELFF
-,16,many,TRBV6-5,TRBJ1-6,TGTGCCAGCAGTTACTCGATCAGCTCCTATAATTCACCCCTCCACTTT,CASSYSISSYNSPLHF
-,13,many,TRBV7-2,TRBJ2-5,TGTGCCAGCAGCTTAGCCGGGTTGGAGACCCAGTACTTC,CASSLAGLETQYF
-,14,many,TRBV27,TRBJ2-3,TGTGCCAGCACAAGGAGAGGGGGGACAGATACGCAGTATTTT,CASTRRGGTDTQYF
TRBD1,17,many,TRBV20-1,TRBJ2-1,TGCAGTGCTAGAGATCTACAGGGGTTCACGTCCTACAATGAGCAGTTCTTC,CSARDLQGFTSYNEQFF
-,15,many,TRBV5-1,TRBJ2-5,TGCGCCAGCAGCTTGGCGGTCCGGGAACAAGAGACCCAGTACTTC,CASSLAVREQETQYF
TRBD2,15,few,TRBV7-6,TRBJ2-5,TGTGCCAGCAACTTATCCGCGACTAGCCGAGAGACCCAGTACTTC,CASNLSATSRETQYF
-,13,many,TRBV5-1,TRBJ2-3,TGCGCCAGCAACAGGGGGGGACCAGATACGCAGTATTTT,CASNRGGPDTQYF
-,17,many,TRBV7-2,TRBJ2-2,TGTGCCAGCAGCTCCAGCGGCAGGGTAGCGCTTACCGGGGAGCTGTTTTTT,CASSSSGRVALTGELFF